This T cell receptor beta chain was recorded in a study of beta chain features in type 1 diabetes. Between the trimmed V and J ends, which lost 3 bases and 1 base, there was a span of 4 bases. This CDR3 region has 14 residues. Germline-derived CDR1 and CDR2 are LNHDA and SQIVND (reference sequence). This clone was seen at least ten times. The same CDR3 can be traced to other DNA sequences in this sample. The authors reverse transcribed all of the isolated RNA, so sequencing captured expressed TCRB transcripts. Generated by immunoSEQ multiplex PCR, the TCRdb table keeps only in-frame clones and is missing some. The sample holds hundreds of thousands of clones, roughly a sixth seen once. Sort purity for all populations was recorded as exceeding 98%.

The source of this sequence is a woman under 30 in good health. Sequenced sample: naive CD4+ T cells from blood. V is TRBV19 and J is TRBJ2-6; D gene ambiguous. CDR3 protein: CASSIRSGANVLTF. The DNA for the CDR3 is TGTGCCAGTAGTATTAGGTCTGGGGCCAACGTCCTGACTTTC.